The present T cell receptor beta chain was sequenced within a study of T cells in tuberculosis. Looked up from germline, CDR1 is MNHEY and CDR2 is SMNVEV (reference sequence). V was trimmed by 5 bases and J by 0 bases, leaving 19 bases between them. The CDR3 is made up of 17 amino acids. Profiled with immunoSEQ multiplex PCR; TCRdb holds only in-frame clones, not every one. Of 20,000 to 25,000 clones listed, roughly nine tenths are singletons. The source material was PBMCs. The chain joins TRBV27 to TRBJ1-2; TRBD1 is a possible D gene (6 bases). This sequence originates from a donor aged 10 to 29 with latent tuberculosis or without tuberculosis infection. Some clones in this sample may be carry-over from other donors' samples. The CDR3 region has the DNA TGTGCCAGCAGTCCGCAAAGTAGGGACAAAGCTAACTATGGCTACACCTTC. It codes for CASSPQSRDKANYGYTF.